This T cell receptor beta chain was identified during a study of T cells expressing NK-cell markers. Study-level background: Among eight sequenced donors, seven carried HCMV seropositivity while one was seronegative.

Study-wide points: Top CD8+ clonotypes included the dominant CD3+CD56+NKG2C+ clonotypes in five to seven donors.

TCRdb processed the 5' RACE reads again and assigns one entry to each CDR3 protein, with no DNA. Listed are a few hundred thousand distinct CDR3 sequences; approximately 0.41% falls within the top ten. A word on this clonotype: No antigen is known for it.

This CDR3 is 16 amino acids long. Germline loops: CDR1 DFQATT, CDR2 SNEGSKA (reference sequence). This chain connects TRBV20-1 to TRBJ2-1; no DNA is available, so the TRBD2 call from TCRdb remains unchecked. This clonotype was sampled from a man younger than 30 in good health. Sample: blood T cells: a sorted CD56 or NKG2C T cell subset, CD4+ or CD8+ T cells, or bulk PBMC T cells (not recorded which). The CDR3 region is CSARIPGTSGLGEQFF.